This T cell receptor beta chain was sequenced during a study of Graves' ophthalmopathy and Graves' hyperthyroidism. This clonotype was counted ten times or more. The sequenced template was RNA, covering the TCR beta CDR3 region. Second-round multiplex PCR came after first-round RT-PCR with HTBI primers. TCRdb recomputed calls from the multiplex PCR reads with MiXCR, one row per CDR3 protein. The table records about 1.2 million distinct CDR3 sequences, about 38% of them present only once. The CDR3 spans 12 residues. Germline lookup yields CDR1 SGHAT and CDR2 FQNNGV. Trimming pared 8 bases from V and 3 bases from J, leaving 11 bases between.

The V and J genes are TRBV11-2 and TRBJ2-7, with D perhaps matching TRBD1 (6 bases). The receptor's source is an adult man with Graves' hyperthyroidism. The sample consisted of peripheral blood or thyroid tissue (not recorded which). CDR3 in amino acids: CASGTPNYEQYF. For the CDR3, the DNA is TGTGCCAGCGGGACACCTAACTACGAGCAGTACTTC.